This T cell receptor (beta chain) was found in a study of regulatory T cells in long-lasting Graves disease. In regard to this clonotype: The antigen is unknown.

Germline values: CDR1 MNHNS, CDR2 SASEGT. V dropped 8 bases and J dropped 11 bases, with 15 bases sitting between them. There are 11 residues in the CDR3. The time point is: newly diagnosed GD, antithyroid drugs for less than 3 months. There was RNA extracted from PBMCs, and the TCR library was made from it. Through Arm-PCR of CDR3 regions and iRepertoire HTBI primers, TCR beta libraries were built. TCRdb reanalysed the multiplex PCR reads using MiXCR and keeps one entry per CDR3 protein. This table has roughly 530,000 distinct CDR3 sequences, 15% to 20% appearing once. Overall study findings and caveats: Authors noted too few samples as a limitation. Persistent patients had a count of shared public clonotypes (approximately 2,700) that exceeded that of new patients (around 970).

Another study also made use of these data, one on T cells in Graves' hyperthyroidism and ophthalmopathy.

The TCR originated in a woman aged 40 to 65 with Graves disease. V and J are TRBV6-1 and TRBJ1-1; D is possibly TRBD1 (5 bases). The source material was peripheral blood mononuclear cells (PBMCs), sampled at new diagnosis, from a patient treated with antithyroid drugs. The CDR3 is CASGVGGEAFF. CDR3 nucleotides: TGTGCCAGCGGGGTGGGGGGTGAGGCTTTCTTT.